The 15 T cell receptor beta chains below come from one sample, sequenced in a study of CXCR3-negative and CXCR3-positive naive CD8 T cells. UMI-labeled 5' RACE TRB cDNA libraries were prepared from the cells. TCRdb re-called the 5' RACE reads; every CDR3 protein appears as one record, without DNA. The repertoire table contains approximately 37,000 distinct CDR3 sequences. The sequencing sample was made of memory CD8+ T cells from blood. The receptors stem from a human donor in good health. Some clones in this sample may be carry-over from other donors' samples.

The J gene is TRBJ2-7, the V gene TRBV28. Germline CDR1 and CDR2: MDHEN and SYDVKM. The CDR3 contains 13 residues. This CDR3 reads CASSSFDHYEQYF.

The rearrangement links TRBV6-6 to TRBJ2-2. This CDR3 region has 16 residues. CDR1 is MNHNY, CDR2 SVGAGI, per germline (reference sequence). The CDR3 region is CASSSKFRANTGELFF.

The chain has TRBV29-1 and TRBJ2-1; lacking DNA, the TRBD1 call made by TCRdb goes unchecked. The CDR3 is 12 amino acids. Germline V gives CDR1 SQVTM, CDR2 ANQGSEA. The CDR3 here is CSAALGFNEQFF.

V gene TRBV20-1 combines with J gene TRBJ1-6. Germline CDR1 DFQATT, CDR2 SNEGSKA (reference sequence). This CDR3 comprises 17 residues. CDR3 residues: CSARDPRDSFVGSPLHF.

The rearrangement links TRBV20-1 to TRBJ1-2; TCRdb lists TRBD1, though no DNA is available to test this call. Looked up from germline, CDR1 is DFQATT and CDR2 is SNEGSKA (reference sequence). The CDR3 consists of 11 residues. This chain's CDR3 is CSVRTGNGYTF.

V and J are TRBV27 and TRBJ1-4; lacking DNA, the TRBD1 call made by TCRdb goes unchecked. CDR3 length equals 17 residues. Germline CDR1 is MNHEY and CDR2 is SMNVEV (reference sequence). The CDR3 region is CASSVRDRGAPNEKLFF.

V and J are TRBV4-3 and TRBJ2-7; absent DNA, TCRdb's TRBD2 call cannot be checked. The CDR3 has 13 residues. Germline CDR1 is LGHNA and CDR2 is YSLEER. The CDR3 is CASSQEGWEQQYF.

This sequence joins TRBV10-2 and TRBJ2-7; TCRdb calls TRBD1, which cannot be checked without DNA. This CDR3 comprises 13 residues. Germline V gene data show CDR1 as WSHSY and CDR2 as SAAADI. CDR3: CASSPTGAYEQYF.

This chain uses TRBV7-9 with TRBJ2-2; the TCRdb call, TRBD1, lacks DNA for checking. Germline values: CDR1 SEHNR, CDR2 FQNEAQ (reference sequence). CDR3 length: 14 residues. The CDR3 spells CASSSRQGTGELFF.

This chain joins TRBV27 and TRBJ1-5; the TRBD1 assignment by TCRdb is unverifiable without DNA. CDR3 size: 14 residues. Germline values: CDR1 MNHEY, CDR2 SMNVEV (reference sequence). CDR3 region: CATARQGSNQPQHF.

The chain uses TRBV6-5 and TRBJ2-7. The CDR3 spans 13 residues. Germline lookup yields CDR1 MNHEY and CDR2 SVGAGI. CDR3 amino acids: CASRAELNGEQYF.

V usage is TRBV4-2 and J usage is TRBJ1-2; TCRdb designates TRBD1, a call that cannot be tested without DNA. Germline-derived CDR1 and CDR2 are LGHNA and YNFKEQ. This CDR3 has 14 residues. The CDR3: CASSQGGGPYGYTF.

This rearrangement joins TRBV9 to TRBJ2-1; TCRdb's D call of TRBD1 is untestable without DNA. Germline V gene data show CDR1 as SGDLS and CDR2 as YYNGEE. The CDR3 is made up of 17 amino acids. The CDR3 reads CASSFYPDSSSYNEQFF.

CDR3 protein: CASSRTGMDNEQFF. The chain uses TRBV18 and TRBJ2-1; as DNA is missing, the TRBD1 call by TCRdb cannot be tested. The CDR3 is 14 residues long. The germline CDR1 and CDR2 sequences are KGHSH and LQKENI.

The chain combines TRBV12-3 or TRBV12-4 with TRBJ2-1; TCRdb outputs TRBD1, but without DNA this stays unchecked. The CDR3 runs 15 residues. The chain's CDR3 is CASSPLPGGYNEQFF.